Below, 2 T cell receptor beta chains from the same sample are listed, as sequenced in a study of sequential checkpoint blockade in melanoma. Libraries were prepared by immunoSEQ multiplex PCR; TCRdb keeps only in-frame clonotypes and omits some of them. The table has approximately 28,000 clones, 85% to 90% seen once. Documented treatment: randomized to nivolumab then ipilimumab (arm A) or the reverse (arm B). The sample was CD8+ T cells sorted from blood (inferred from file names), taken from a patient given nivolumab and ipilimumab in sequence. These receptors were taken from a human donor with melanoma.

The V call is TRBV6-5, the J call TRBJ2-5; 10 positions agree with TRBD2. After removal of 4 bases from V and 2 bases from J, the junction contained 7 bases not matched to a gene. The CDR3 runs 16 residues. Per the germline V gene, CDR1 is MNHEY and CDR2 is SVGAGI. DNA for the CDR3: TGTGCCAGCAGTTGGATAGCGGGGGGACTACAAGAGACCCAGTACTTC. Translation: CASSWIAGGLQETQYF.

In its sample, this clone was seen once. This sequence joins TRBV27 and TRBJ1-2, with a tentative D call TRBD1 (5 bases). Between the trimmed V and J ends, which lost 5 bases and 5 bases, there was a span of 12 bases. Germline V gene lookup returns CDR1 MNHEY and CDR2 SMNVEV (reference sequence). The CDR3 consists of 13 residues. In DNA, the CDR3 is TGTGCCAGCAGTCCCGGTGGGGGGTATGGCTACACCTTC. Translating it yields CASSPGGGYGYTF.